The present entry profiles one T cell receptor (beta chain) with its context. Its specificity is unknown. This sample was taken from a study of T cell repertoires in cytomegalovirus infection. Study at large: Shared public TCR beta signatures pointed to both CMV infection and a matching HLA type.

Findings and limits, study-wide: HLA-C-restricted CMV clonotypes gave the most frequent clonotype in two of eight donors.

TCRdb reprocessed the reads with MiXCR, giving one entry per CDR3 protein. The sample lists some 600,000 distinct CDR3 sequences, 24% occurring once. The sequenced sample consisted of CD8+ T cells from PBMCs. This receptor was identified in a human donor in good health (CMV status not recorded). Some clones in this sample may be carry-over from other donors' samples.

The CDR3 DNA follows: TGTGCCAGCAGTTACCTTTATCTAGCGGGGGGTGACAATGAGCAGTTCTTC. It yields the protein CASSYLYLAGGDNEQFF. The chain couples TRBV6-5 to TRBJ2-1, with TRBD2 matching over 11 bases. With V trimmed by 2 bases and J by 5 bases, 8 bases remained unmatched. Germline CDR1 is MNHEY and CDR2 is SVGAGI. The CDR3 has 17 amino acids.